Here is one TCR beta chain with its context. Its target antigen remains unknown. No clone much larger than this one lies a single base away; base qualities are absent. The donors were roughly 40 Caucasian individuals from Russia, aged 6 to 90 years, who were systemically healthy. Ten milliliters of peripheral blood were drawn from each donor into EDTA-treated Vacutainer tubes. PBMCs were isolated by Ficoll-Paque density-gradient centrifugation, with at least 6 million obtained per sample. Total RNA, at least 6 micrograms per sample, was extracted from PBMCs with Trizol reagent. For every donor, an aliquot of PBMCs went through flow cytometry to measure the percentages of naive CD45RAhigh/CD27high T cells. The library was produced with 5' RACE. These reads were obtained on an Illumina HiSeq 2500. A second roughly 7 to 12 cycle PCR used a sample-barcoded 5' primer and a J-beta primer mix. A template-switch 5' adaptor carrying 12 random nucleotides introduced a unique molecular identifier onto each TCR beta cDNA molecule. At least 2.5 million CDR3-containing paired-end reads were obtained from each sample. First-strand cDNA was synthesized from all RNA with the Mint cDNA synthesis kit, primed by a TRBC-specific oligonucleotide. All cDNA was treated with uracil-DNA glycosylase and then went through a first 18-cycle PCR with the universal primers M1SS and BC2_uni_R. For the original study's pipeline: For normalization, 1 million high-quality reads were randomly selected from each sample, with every read carrying a distinct molecular identifier. Instead of being binned into consensus sequences, reads with shared molecular identifiers were discarded. CDR3 identification, clonotype clustering and error correction used MiTCR with a Q25 quality threshold and the strictest error-elimination algorithm. Lower-bound total TCR beta diversity was estimated with a nonparametric unseen species model using Euler transformation. TCRdb took the public reads, trimmed them with fastp at Q25, ran MiXCR for clone calling and kept in-frame beta chains. Records with the same CDR3 protein are collapsed into one entry carrying the most frequent genes and DNA. TCRdb, rather than the study authors, made the V and J calls. Present in this sample are around 990,000 distinct CDR3 sequences, 35% to 45% of which were seen just once. Approximately 14% of the sample is in the top ten clones.

This record comes from a study of blood T cells in healthy people across ages (dated by TCRdb to the mid-2010s). In terms of the full investigation: In model experiments, template switching captured about one uniquely barcoded TCR beta cDNA molecule for every two T cells. Age-related changes in TCR beta repertoire diversity were measured in the study by deep sequencing normalized with unique cDNA molecular identifiers. Donors were grouped into four age groups: young (average 16 years), middle-aged (under 40), aged (approximately 67) and long-lived (approximately 75). To avoid experimental bias, donors of different ages were spread randomly across the sequencing lanes. Using the same blood draw, the study looked at two additional independent replicas of 1 million unique cDNA reads for two donors, one aged 18 to 30 and the other aged 80 or older. Paper-wide results and their limitations: As age increased, observed TCR beta diversity per million T cells dropped in a roughly linear way, and a significant reduction was already evident by age approximately 40. Because profiling used bulk unsorted PBMCs, naive and antigen-experienced compartments could not be compared conclusively. Estimates of total diversity based on one million sequenced T cells were regarded as lower bounds and as underestimates. Compared with the aged group, the long-lived group had more naive CD4+ T cells, fewer expanded clones and increased TCR diversity, a pattern suggesting age selection. The CMV infection status of donors was not known, potentially confounding age-related changes in expanded clonotypes. There was a strong correlation between observed TCR beta diversity and the percentage of naive T cells measured by flow cytometry.

This clonotype was sampled from a man aged 18 to 30 in good health. Specimen: blood.

In nucleotide form, the sequence is TGTGCCAGCAGGCGGGAGACTAGCACAGATACGCAGTATTTT. This sequence encodes CASRRETSTDTQYF. The chain is assembled from TRBV2 and TRBJ2-3, and TRBD2 aligns with 7 junction nucleotides. The CDR3 numbers 14 residues from cysteine through phenylalanine. Left in the record is the CDR3 DNA by itself, 42 bases read in frame from the first base. CDR1 and CDR2 are drawn from the germline V gene: SNHLY, FYNNEI. Germline trimming amounts to 6 bases on V and 0 bases on J, with 3 as the count of junction bases outside the gene matches.